Each of the 9 T cell receptor beta chains below was sequenced from the same sample in a study of blood T cells in healthy people across ages. A sample-barcoded 5' primer and a J-beta primer mix were used in a second PCR of roughly 6 to 11 cycles. TCRdb analysed the 5' RACE reads with MiXCR anew, one entry per CDR3 protein. The sample carries more than 800,000 distinct CDR3 sequences, about 30% recorded once. Specimen: blood. The receptor set was obtained from a woman older than 75 in good health.

This clonotype has just one count. V gene TRBV28 combines with J gene TRBJ2-6; D not resolved. Trimming shortened V by 6 bases and J by 0 bases, and 12 bases separated the two germline ends. This CDR3 has 16 amino acids. Germline V gene sequence: CDR1 MDHEN, CDR2 SYDVKM. CDR3 region: CASRGSPSSGANVLTF. Here the CDR3 DNA reads TGTGCCAGCAGGGGGTCACCAAGCTCTGGGGCCAACGTCCTGACTTTC.

This clonotype showed up many times. The chain links TRBV2 to TRBJ2-3; possible D gene TRBD2, 6 bases. V dropped 8 bases and J dropped 1 base, with 10 bases sitting between them. This CDR3 contains 13 residues. Germline assignment: CDR1 SNHLY and CDR2 FYNNEI. The CDR3 DNA sequence: TGTGCCAGCGTAGCGGATCGCACAGATACGCAGTATTTT. Residues: CASVADRTDTQYF. The variable domain in full, with the rest retrieved from reference TRBV2 and TRBJ2-3, is EPEVTQTPSHQVTQMGQEVILRCVPISNHLYFYWYRQILGQKVEFLVSFYNNEISEKSEIFDDQFSVERPDGSNFTLKIRSTKLEDSAMYFCASVADRTDTQYFGPGTRLTVL.

The chain employs TRBV20-1 and TRBJ1-4, with D maybe TRBD1 (5 bases). The CDR3 extends over 13 amino acids. Trimming shortened V by 0 bases and J by 8 bases, and 10 bases separated the two germline ends. Germline V CDR1 and CDR2: DFQATT, SNEGSKA (reference sequence). The CDR3 reads CSARDYTGEKLFF. CDR3 coding DNA: TGCAGTGCTAGAGATTACACAGGCGAAAAACTGTTTTTT.

This clonotype was seen only a few times. This sequence may be a read error, since a much larger clone differs from it by one base. The chain carries TRBV25-1 and TRBJ2-7; tentatively, D is TRBD2 (6 bases). Trimming removed 4 bases from V and 3 bases from J, with 10 bases in between. The length of the CDR3 is 13 residues. Germline V CDR1 and CDR2: MGHDK, SYGVNS. CDR3 amino acids: CASSATRYYEQYF. CDR3 DNA: TGTGCCAGCAGTGCGACTAGATACTACGAGCAGTACTTC.

J is TRBJ2-1 and V is TRBV19; no clear D gene. The CDR3 has 13 amino acids. V lost 5 bases and J lost 3, with 8 bases in between. CDR1 is LNHDA, CDR2 SQIVND, per germline (reference sequence). CDR3 bases: TGTGCCAGTAGTGTAGCTCGCTACAATGAGCAGTTCTTC. Amino acids: CASSVARYNEQFF.

This clonotype was seen many times. The chain is built from TRBV7-2 and TRBJ2-1; 7 positions match TRBD2. From germline, CDR1 is SGHTA and CDR2 FQGNSA. The V gene end was trimmed by 3 bases and the J gene end by 7 bases; junction bases not matched to a gene: 6. CDR3 size: 14 residues. The CDR3 DNA reads TGTGCCAGCAGCTTTTCGCAGGGACTAAATGAGCAGTTCTTC. It codes for CASSFSQGLNEQFF.

This clonotype was seen only a few times. In DNA, the CDR3 is TGTGCCAGCAGTTACTCGTTCCAGGGGGGTCAGCCCCAGCATTTT. It translates to CASSYSFQGGQPQHF. This chain links TRBV6-2 or TRBV6-3 with TRBJ1-5, with 7 bases lining up with TRBD1. V was clipped by 0 bases and J by 6 bases; unmatched bases: 5. This CDR3 is 15 amino acids long. CDR1 is MNHEY and CDR2 is SVGEGT in the germline V gene.

This clonotype was detected many times. The V and J genes are TRBV29-1 and TRBJ1-1; D unresolved. The length of the CDR3 is 11 residues. V lost 2 bases and J 8 bases, leaving 9 bases between the germline ends. Germline assignment: CDR1 SQVTM and CDR2 ANQGSEA. CDR3 nucleotides: TGCAGCGTTGAAAACGCCAGCGAAGCTTTCTTT. It codes for CSVENASEAFF.

Ten or more counts support this clonotype. The chain uses TRBV27 and TRBJ2-5, with D tentatively TRBD1 or TRBD2 (5 bases each). The CDR3 has 16 amino acids. The germline V and J ends were trimmed by 6 bases and 1 base, with 18 bases remaining between them. Germline values: CDR1 MNHEY, CDR2 SMNVEV (reference sequence). CDR3 residues: CASSRGAGTTQETQYF. DNA of the CDR3: TGTGCCAGCAGCCGAGGGGCAGGGACGACCCAAGAGACCCAGTACTTC.